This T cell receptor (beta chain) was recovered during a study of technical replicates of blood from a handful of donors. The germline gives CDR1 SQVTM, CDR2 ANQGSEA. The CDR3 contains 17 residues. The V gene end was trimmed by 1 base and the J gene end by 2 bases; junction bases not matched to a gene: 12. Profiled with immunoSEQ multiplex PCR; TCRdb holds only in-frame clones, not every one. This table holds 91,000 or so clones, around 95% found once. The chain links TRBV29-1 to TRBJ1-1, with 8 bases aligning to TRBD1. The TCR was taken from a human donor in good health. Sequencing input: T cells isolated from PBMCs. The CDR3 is CSVEVVVTGQGNTEAFF. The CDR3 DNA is TGCAGCGTTGAAGTGGTAGTCACCGGACAGGGTAACACTGAAGCTTTCTTT.